The clone carrying this T cell receptor beta chain was seen at least ten times. What it binds is not known. The data were taken from a study of early T cells in non-severe SARS-CoV-2 infection. Whole-study context: From unsorted whole blood, bulk RNA was sequenced, and the chains remained unpaired. Overall study findings and caveats: VDJdb matching, biased toward anti-spike CD8 responses, missed private and CD4 specificities.

This CDR3 region has 14 residues. Trimming shortened V by 7 bases and J by 7 bases, and 20 bases separated the two germline ends. Germline CDR1 is SQVTM and CDR2 is ANQGSEA. Unique molecular identifiers tagged individual cDNA molecules. TCRdb re-called the 5' RACE reads with MiXCR, one entry per CDR3 protein. The sample records more than 40,000 distinct CDR3 sequences, around 7.8% being singletons. V is TRBV29-1 and J is TRBJ2-1, with D maybe TRBD1 (6 bases). Sample: whole blood. This TCR was sampled from an adult who was a healthcare worker with PCR-confirmed SARS-CoV-2 infection or an uninfected control (not recorded which). The CDR3 nucleotides are TGCAGCGCGAACCGGGACACTACAACGAATGAGCAGTTCTTC. This sequence encodes CSANRDTTTNEQFF.